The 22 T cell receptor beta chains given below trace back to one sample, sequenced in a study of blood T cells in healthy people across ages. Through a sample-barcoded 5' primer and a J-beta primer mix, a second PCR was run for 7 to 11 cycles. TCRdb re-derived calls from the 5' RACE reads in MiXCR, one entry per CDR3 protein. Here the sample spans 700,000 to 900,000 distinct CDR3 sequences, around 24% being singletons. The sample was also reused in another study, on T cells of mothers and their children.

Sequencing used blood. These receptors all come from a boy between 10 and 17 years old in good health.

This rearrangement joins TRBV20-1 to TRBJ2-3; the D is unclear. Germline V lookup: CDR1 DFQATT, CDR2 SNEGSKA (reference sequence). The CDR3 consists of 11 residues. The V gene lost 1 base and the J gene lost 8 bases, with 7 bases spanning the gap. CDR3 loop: CSARALGTQYF. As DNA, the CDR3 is TGCAGTGCTAGAGCTCTTGGTACGCAGTATTTT.

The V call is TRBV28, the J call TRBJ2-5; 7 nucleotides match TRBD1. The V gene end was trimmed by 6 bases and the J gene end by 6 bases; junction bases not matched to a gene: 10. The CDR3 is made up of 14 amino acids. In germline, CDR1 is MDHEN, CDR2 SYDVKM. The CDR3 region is CASSPAGTDQTQYF. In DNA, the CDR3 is TGTGCCAGCAGCCCCGCCGGGACAGACCAGACCCAGTACTTC. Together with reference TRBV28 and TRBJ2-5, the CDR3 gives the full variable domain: DVKVTQSSRYLVKRTGEKVFLECVQDMDHENMFWYRQDPGLGLRLIYFSYDVKMKEKGDIPEGYSVSREKKERFSLILESASTNQTSMYLCASSPAGTDQTQYFGPGTRLLVL.

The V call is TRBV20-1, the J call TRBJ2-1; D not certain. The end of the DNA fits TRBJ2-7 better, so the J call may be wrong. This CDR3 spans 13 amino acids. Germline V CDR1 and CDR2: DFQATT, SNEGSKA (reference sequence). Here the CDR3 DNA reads TGCAGTGCCCCCCTCCCCGGGCTTCGCGAGCAGTACTTC. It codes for CSAPLPGLREQYF.

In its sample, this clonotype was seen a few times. The CDR3 sequence: CAPNPGSAKNIQYF. For the CDR3, the DNA is TGTGCCCCAAATCCAGGCTCGGCCAAAAACATTCAGTACTTC. V usage is TRBV21-1 and J usage is TRBJ2-4. TRBV21-1 is marked as a pseudogene. CDR3 length equals 14 residues.

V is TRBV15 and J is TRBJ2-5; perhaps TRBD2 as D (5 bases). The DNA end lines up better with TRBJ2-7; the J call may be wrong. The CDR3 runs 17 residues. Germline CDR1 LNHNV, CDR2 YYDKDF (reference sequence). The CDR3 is CATSKRLGGRGTYEQYF. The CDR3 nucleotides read TGTGCCACCAGCAAGCGTCTAGGCGGACGGGGAACCTACGAGCAGTACTTC.

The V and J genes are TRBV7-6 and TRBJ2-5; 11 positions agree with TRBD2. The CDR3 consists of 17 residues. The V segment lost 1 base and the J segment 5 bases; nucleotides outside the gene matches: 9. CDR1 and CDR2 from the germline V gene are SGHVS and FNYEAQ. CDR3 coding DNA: TGTGCCAGCAGCTTAGACACCCTAGCGGGGGGCTATGAGACCCAGTACTTC. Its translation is CASSLDTLAGGYETQYF.

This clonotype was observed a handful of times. CDR3 amino acids: CASSLSHITQGGSQYF. In nucleotides, the CDR3 is TGTGCCAGCAGTCTCTCCCATATCACCCAGGGGGGGAGCCAGTACTTC. The chain employs TRBV12-3 or TRBV12-4 and TRBJ2-5; D is possibly TRBD1 or TRBD2 (7 bases each). V lost 5 bases and J lost 10, with 26 bases in between. CDR3 length equals 16 residues.

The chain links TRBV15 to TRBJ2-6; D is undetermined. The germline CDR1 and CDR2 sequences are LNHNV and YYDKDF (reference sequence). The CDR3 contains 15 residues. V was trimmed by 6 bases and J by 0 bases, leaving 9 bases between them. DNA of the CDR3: TGTGCCACCAGTCCGATCTTCTCTGGGGCCAACGTCCTGACTTTC. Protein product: CATSPIFSGANVLTF.

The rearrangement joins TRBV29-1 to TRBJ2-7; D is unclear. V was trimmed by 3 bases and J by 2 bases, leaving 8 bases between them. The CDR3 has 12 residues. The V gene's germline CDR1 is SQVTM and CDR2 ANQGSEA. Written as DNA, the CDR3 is TGCAGCGTTGAGGAAGGGACCTACGAGCAGTACTTC. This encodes CSVEEGTYEQYF.

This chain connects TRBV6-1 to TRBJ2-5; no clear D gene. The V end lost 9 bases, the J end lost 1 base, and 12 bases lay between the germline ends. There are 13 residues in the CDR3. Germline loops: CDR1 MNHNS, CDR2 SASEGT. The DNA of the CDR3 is TGTGCCAGTTTAAAAAGGATCCAAGAGACCCAGTACTTC. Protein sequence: CASLKRIQETQYF.

The CDR3, as DNA: TGTGCCAGCAGCCAAGGTTCGGCTGCTGCGAACACTGAAGCTTTCTTT. Encoded protein: CASSQGSAAANTEAFF. The chain recombines TRBV3-1 with TRBJ1-1; D not resolved. V was shortened by 1 base and J by 1 base, with 13 bases between the two germline ends. The CDR3 runs to 16 residues. Germline-derived CDR1 and CDR2 are LGHDT and YNNKEL (reference sequence).

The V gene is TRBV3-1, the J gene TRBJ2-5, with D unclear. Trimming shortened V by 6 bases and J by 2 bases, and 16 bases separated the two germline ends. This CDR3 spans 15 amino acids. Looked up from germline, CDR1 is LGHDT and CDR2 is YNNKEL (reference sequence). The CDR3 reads CASRAEAPNQETQYF. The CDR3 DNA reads TGTGCCAGCAGGGCCGAGGCACCTAATCAAGAGACCCAGTACTTC.

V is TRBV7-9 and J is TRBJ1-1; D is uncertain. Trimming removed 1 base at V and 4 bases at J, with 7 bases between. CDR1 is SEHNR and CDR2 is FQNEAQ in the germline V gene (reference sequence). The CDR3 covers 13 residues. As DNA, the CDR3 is TGTGCCAGCAGCTTAGAACAGAGCACTGAAGCTTTCTTT. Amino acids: CASSLEQSTEAFF.

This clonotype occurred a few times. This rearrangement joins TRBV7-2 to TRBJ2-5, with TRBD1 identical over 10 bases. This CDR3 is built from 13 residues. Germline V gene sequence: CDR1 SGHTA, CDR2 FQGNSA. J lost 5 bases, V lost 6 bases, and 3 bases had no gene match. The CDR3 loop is CASRGTGVETQYF. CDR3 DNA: TGTGCCAGCAGGGGGACAGGGGTGGAGACCCAGTACTTC.

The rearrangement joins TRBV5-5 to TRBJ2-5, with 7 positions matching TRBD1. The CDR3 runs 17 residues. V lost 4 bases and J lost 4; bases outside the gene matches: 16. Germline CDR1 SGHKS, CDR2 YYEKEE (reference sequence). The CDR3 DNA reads TGTGCCAGCAGCGGGACAGCTACCCACCGAACGAGAGAGACCCAGTACTTC. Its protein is CASSGTATHRTRETQYF.

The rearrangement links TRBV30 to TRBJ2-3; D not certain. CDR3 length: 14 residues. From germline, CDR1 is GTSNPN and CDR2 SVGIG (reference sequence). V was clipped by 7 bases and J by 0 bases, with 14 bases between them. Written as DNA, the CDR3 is TGTGCCTCCACCTTTGATCCTAGCACAGATACGCAGTATTTT. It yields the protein CASTFDPSTDTQYF.

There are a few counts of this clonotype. The CDR3 loop is CASSEEGQGETQYF. The CDR3 DNA reads as TGTGCCAGCAGTGAAGAAGGGCAGGGGGAGACCCAGTACTTC. The rearrangement joins TRBV25-1 to TRBJ2-5; a possible D gene is TRBD1 (6 bases). CDR1 MGHDK and CDR2 SYGVNS come from the germline V gene. CDR3 length: 14 amino acids. The V gene lost 2 bases and the J gene lost 5 bases, with 12 bases spanning the gap.

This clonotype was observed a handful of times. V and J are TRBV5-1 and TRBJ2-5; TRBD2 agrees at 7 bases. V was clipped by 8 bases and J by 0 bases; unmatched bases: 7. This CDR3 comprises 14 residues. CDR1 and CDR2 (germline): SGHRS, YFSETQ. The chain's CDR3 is CASRSGRNQETQYF. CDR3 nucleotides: TGCGCCAGTCGTAGCGGGCGGAACCAAGAGACCCAGTACTTC.

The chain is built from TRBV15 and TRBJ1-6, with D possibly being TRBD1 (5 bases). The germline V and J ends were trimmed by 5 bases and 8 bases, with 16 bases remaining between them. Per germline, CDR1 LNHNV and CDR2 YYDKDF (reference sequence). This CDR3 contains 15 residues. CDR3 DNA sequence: TGTGCCACCAGCCAGTCCTTGGACACCTATTCACCCCTCCACTTT. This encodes CATSQSLDTYSPLHF.

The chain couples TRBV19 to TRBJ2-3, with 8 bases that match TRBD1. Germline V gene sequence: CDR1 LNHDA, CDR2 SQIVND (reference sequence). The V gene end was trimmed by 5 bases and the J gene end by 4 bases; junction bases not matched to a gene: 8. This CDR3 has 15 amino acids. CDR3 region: CASSPGQGLSDTQYF. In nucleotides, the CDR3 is TGTGCCAGTAGTCCAGGACAGGGTTTGTCAGATACGCAGTATTTT.

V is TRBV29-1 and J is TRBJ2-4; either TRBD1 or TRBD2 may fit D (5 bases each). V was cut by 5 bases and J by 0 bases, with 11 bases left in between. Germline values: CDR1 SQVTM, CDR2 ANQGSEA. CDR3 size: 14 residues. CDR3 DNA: TGCAGCGTTCGTGGGGGATTAGCCAAAAACATTCAGTACTTC. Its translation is CSVRGGLAKNIQYF.

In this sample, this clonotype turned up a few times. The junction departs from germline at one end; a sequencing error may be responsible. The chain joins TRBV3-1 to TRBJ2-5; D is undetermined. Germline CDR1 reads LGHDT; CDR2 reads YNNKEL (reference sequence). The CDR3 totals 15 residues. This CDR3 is CTSNPRVGRQETQYF. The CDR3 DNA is TGTACCAGCAACCCTCGTGTGGGCCGTCAAGAGACCCAGTACTTC.